These 25 T cell receptor beta chains were sequenced from one sample in a study of T cell repertoires in cytomegalovirus infection. Antigens of these TCRs are unknown. TCRdb redid the calling of the reads with MiXCR, one entry per CDR3 protein. Of 650,000 to 900,000 distinct CDR3 sequences listed, roughly 28% are singletons. Sequenced here: cultured CD8+ T cells from PBMCs, sampled from culture after CMV antigen stimulation. These receptor sequences come from a human donor in good health (CMV status not recorded). Some clones in this sample may be carry-over from other donors' samples.

The CDR3 here is CSVAVTGSGGYTF. The CDR3 DNA follows: TGCAGCGTTGCAGTAACAGGGTCGGGTGGCTACACCTTC. The chain links TRBV29-1 to TRBJ1-2; perhaps TRBD1 as D (6 bases). The CDR3 sequence is 13 residues long. In germline, CDR1 is SQVTM, CDR2 ANQGSEA. Trimming shortened V by 4 bases and J by 7 bases, and 16 bases separated the two germline ends.

This clonotype was recorded a few times. The rearrangement joins TRBV14 to TRBJ2-2, with D possibly being TRBD2 (5 bases). Trimming took 0 bases from V and 13 from J, leaving 18 bases between them. Germline CDR1 and CDR2: SGHDN and FVKESK. The CDR3 loop spans 15 amino acids. CDR3 bases: TGTGCCAGCAGCCAAGATCGGTCGACTCTACGGGGGCTGTTTTTT. It specifies CASSQDRSTLRGLFF. The entire variable domain, with the rest obtained from reference TRBV14 and TRBJ2-2, is as follows: EAGVTQFPSHSVIEKGQTVTLRCDPISGHDNLYWYRRVMGKEIKFLLHFVKESKQDESGMPNNRFLAERTGGTYSTLKVQPAELEDSGVYFCASSQDRSTLRGLFFGEGSRLTVL.

The V and J genes are TRBV11-1 and TRBJ1-1, with 9 bases fitting TRBD1. With 6 bases clipped from V and 5 bases from J, the junction kept 4 bases outside the gene matches. From germline, CDR1 is SGHAT and CDR2 FQDESV (reference sequence). The CDR3 totals 13 residues. The CDR3 DNA follows: TGTGCCAGCAGAAGGGGACAGGGTACTGAAGCTTTCTTT. Protein product: CASRRGQGTEAFF.

V is TRBV20-1 and J is TRBJ1-1; D is undetermined. V was trimmed by 3 bases and J by 6 bases, leaving 14 bases between them. The germline CDR1 and CDR2 sequences are DFQATT and SNEGSKA (reference sequence). The length of the CDR3 is 13 residues. The CDR3 spells CSARLGSHPEAFF. The DNA for the CDR3 is TGCAGTGCTAGGTTGGGCTCTCACCCTGAAGCTTTCTTT.

The chain is built from TRBV7-6 and TRBJ2-3; perhaps D is TRBD1 or TRBD2 (6 bases each). Between the trimmed V and J ends, which lost 1 base and 2 bases, there was a span of 13 bases. Germline V gene lookup returns CDR1 SGHVS and CDR2 FNYEAQ. This CDR3 region has 16 residues. CDR3 sequence (DNA): TGTGCCAGCAGCTTAGAAACGTGGGGGGCCACAGATACGCAGTATTTT. Translating it yields CASSLETWGATDTQYF.

This chain connects TRBV6-5 to TRBJ2-3, with TRBD1 identical over 9 bases. Trimming removed 1 base from V and 6 bases from J; junction bases left unmatched: 8. This CDR3 region has 16 residues. Germline V lookup: CDR1 MNHEY, CDR2 SVGAGI. The CDR3 DNA reads as TGTGCCAGCAGTTACTGGGGACAGGGCGATTCGGATACGCAGTATTTT. As protein: CASSYWGQGDSDTQYF.

The rearrangement uses TRBV12-3 or TRBV12-4 and TRBJ1-5; TRBD1 matches at 7 bases. The CDR3 spans 16 residues. Trimming took 3 bases from V and 3 from J; bases not matched to a gene: 8. The CDR3 reads CASSLGTDPFNQPQHF. CDR3 DNA: TGTGCCAGCAGTTTGGGGACAGACCCTTTCAATCAGCCCCAGCATTTT.

The gene calls are TRBV7-9 and TRBJ1-4, with D perhaps TRBD1 (5 bases). The CDR3 is 11 residues long. Germline V gene data show CDR1 as SEHNR and CDR2 as FQNEAQ (reference sequence). Deletions cut 3 bases from V and 11 bases from J, with 7 bases between. CDR3 loop: CASSFEGKLFF. For the CDR3, the DNA is TGTGCCAGCAGCTTCGAGGGGAAACTGTTTTTT.

This clonotype was recorded a few times. This sequence joins TRBV7-9 and TRBJ1-1; D is perhaps TRBD1 (6 bases). Per the germline V gene, CDR1 is SEHNR and CDR2 is FQNEAQ (reference sequence). This CDR3 is 13 amino acids long. V was pared by 3 bases and J by 3 bases, with 8 bases between. The CDR3 DNA follows: TGTGCCAGCAGCTTGGGGGCCTACACTGAAGCTTTCTTT. It encodes CASSLGAYTEAFF.

This chain joins TRBV4-1 and TRBJ2-1; 9 bases are shared with TRBD1. V was pared by 2 bases and J by 7 bases, with 3 bases of the junction left unmatched. The CDR3 spans 14 residues. CDR1 and CDR2 from the germline V gene are MGHRA and YSYEKL. The CDR3 DNA is TGCGCCAGCAGCCAACCTGGGACAGGGAATGAGCAGTTCTTC. Protein: CASSQPGTGNEQFF.

This sequence joins TRBV20-1 and TRBJ2-7, with D tentatively TRBD1 (6 bases). This CDR3 has 14 residues. Germline V gene sequence: CDR1 DFQATT, CDR2 SNEGSKA (reference sequence). Trimming shortened V by 0 bases and J by 3 bases, and 12 bases separated the two germline ends. The CDR3 DNA sequence: TGCAGTGCTAGAGATTCCGGACAGTTCTACGAGCAGTACGTC. It encodes CSARDSGQFYEQYV.

A few counts support this clonotype. The chain employs TRBV19 and TRBJ1-2; D gene unclear. Between the trimmed V and J ends, which lost 6 bases and 4 bases, there was a span of 21 bases. Germline CDR1 is LNHDA and CDR2 is SQIVND (reference sequence). The CDR3 sequence is 16 residues long. This CDR3 reads CASRSLMDGYFYGYTF. CDR3 DNA: TGTGCCAGTAGGAGCTTAATGGACGGCTACTTCTATGGCTACACCTTC.

V and J are TRBV14 and TRBJ2-3; TRBD1 aligns across 7 bases. The CDR3 has 14 residues. CDR1 and CDR2 (germline): SGHDN, FVKESK. V shed 2 bases, J shed 3 bases, and the junction held 2 bases outside the gene matches. As DNA, the CDR3 is TGTGCCAGCAGCCAATACAGGGGTACAGATACGCAGTATTTT. Its translation: CASSQYRGTDTQYF. Using reference TRBV14 and TRBJ2-3 for the parts outside the CDR3, the full variable domain is EAGVTQFPSHSVIEKGQTVTLRCDPISGHDNLYWYRRVMGKEIKFLLHFVKESKQDESGMPNNRFLAERTGGTYSTLKVQPAELEDSGVYFCASSQYRGTDTQYFGPGTRLTVL.

In its sample, this clonotype was seen a few times. The conserved phenylalanine or tryptophan normally closing the CDR3 is absent here, so this likely arose from a read error. It is unclear where the CDR3 begins or ends on the DNA, so no DNA is shown, and the CDR3 is as TCRdb lists it. The chain links TRBV7-9 to TRBJ2-1; TRBD1, as called in the table, went unchecked against the DNA. CDR1 is SEHNR, CDR2 FQNEAQ, per germline (reference sequence). With termini counted, the CDR3 has 10 amino acids. CDR3 amino acids: CASSEDRALS.

This rearrangement joins TRBV28 to TRBJ2-3; 9 nucleotides line up with TRBD1. Unmatched junction bases numbered 7, after V lost 5 bases and J lost 1 base. Germline V CDR1 and CDR2: MDHEN, SYDVKM. The CDR3 has 16 residues. The CDR3 DNA follows: TGTGCCAGCAGTCCGACAGGGGGTTATGGCACAGATACGCAGTATTTT. Its protein product is CASSPTGGYGTDTQYF.

This clonotype was picked up a small number of times. The genes are TRBV6-1 and TRBJ2-7; 7 positions match TRBD1. Germline V gives CDR1 MNHNS, CDR2 SASEGT. V shed 6 bases, J shed 0 bases, and the junction held 8 bases outside the gene matches. The CDR3 extends over 15 amino acids. CDR3 coding DNA: TGTGCCAGCAGCACCCCCCGGGACAGCTCCTACGAGCAGTACGTC. Translation gives CASSTPRDSSYEQYV.

The J gene is TRBJ1-5, the V gene TRBV20-1; tentative D call: TRBD1 (6 bases). Looked up from germline, CDR1 is DFQATT and CDR2 is SNEGSKA (reference sequence). V lost 3 bases and J 0 bases, leaving 21 bases between the germline ends. CDR3 length: 18 amino acids. CDR3: CSARGWGPGWDSNQPQHF. Here the CDR3 DNA reads TGCAGTGCTAGGGGGTGGGGGCCAGGGTGGGATAGCAATCAGCCCCAGCATTTT.

The chain joins TRBV4-1 to TRBJ1-2, with a tentative D call TRBD1 (6 bases). V was clipped by 5 bases and J by 4 bases, with 17 bases between them. CDR1 and CDR2 (germline): MGHRA, YSYEKL. The CDR3 runs to 15 residues. The CDR3 coding sequence is TGCGCCAGCAGCTATCCGGGACAACAGCTCTATGGCTACACCTTC. It specifies CASSYPGQQLYGYTF.

This sequence joins TRBV29-1 and TRBJ1-1; TRBD1 matches at 9 bases. Germline V gives CDR1 SQVTM, CDR2 ANQGSEA. V lost 0 bases, J lost 1 base, and 12 bases stayed unmatched. The CDR3 length is 18 residues. The CDR3 sequence is CSVEDLAITGGGNTEAFF. In DNA, the CDR3 is TGCAGCGTTGAAGATCTGGCGATCACAGGGGGCGGGAACACTGAAGCTTTCTTT.

This chain uses TRBV2 with TRBJ1-2; TRBD1 matches 8 bases. Germline assignment: CDR1 SNHLY and CDR2 FYNNEI. This CDR3 is built from 14 residues. Trimming at V came to 2 bases and at J to 6 bases, leaving 5 bases not matched to a gene. CDR3 DNA: TGTGCCAGCAGTGAACAGGGGGCGCGAAATGGCTACACCTTC. Residues: CASSEQGARNGYTF. The full variable domain, with the rest looked up from reference TRBV2 and TRBJ1-2, is EPEVTQTPSHQVTQMGQEVILRCVPISNHLYFYWYRQILGQKVEFLVSFYNNEISEKSEIFDDQFSVERPDGSNFTLKIRSTKLEDSAMYFCASSEQGARNGYTFGSGTRLTVV.

This clonotype was picked up a small number of times. The V call is TRBV7-2, the J call TRBJ1-2; D remains unclear. Looked up from germline, CDR1 is SGHTA and CDR2 is FQGNSA. The CDR3 has 15 residues. V lost 0 bases and J 0 bases, leaving 8 bases between the germline ends. The CDR3 loop is CASSLAWGTNYGYTF. The CDR3 DNA reads TGTGCCAGCAGCTTAGCCTGGGGAACTAACTATGGCTACACCTTC. Based on the CDR3 plus reference TRBV7-2 and TRBJ1-2, the full variable domain is GAGVSQSPSNKVTEKGKDVELRCDPISGHTALYWYRQSLGQGLEFLIYFQGNSAPDKSGLPSDRFSAERTGGSVSTLTIQRTQQEDSAVYLCASSLAWGTNYGYTFGSGTRLTVV.

This clonotype was counted once. The genes are TRBV20-1 and TRBJ2-7, with TRBD1 identical over 9 bases. V lost 5 bases to trimming and J lost 3 bases; unmatched junction nucleotides: 5. CDR3 length equals 13 residues. Germline V gene lookup returns CDR1 DFQATT and CDR2 SNEGSKA (reference sequence). CDR3 sequence (DNA): TGCAGTGCTCAGGGACAGGGATACTACGAGCAGTACTTC. Protein: CSAQGQGYYEQYF.

There are many counts of this clonotype. The rearrangement joins TRBV4-1 to TRBJ1-5; no reliable D call. Deletions cut 2 bases from V and 0 bases from J, with 5 bases between. The CDR3 contains 14 residues. CDR1 and CDR2 (germline): MGHRA, YSYEKL. The DNA of the CDR3 is TGCGCCAGCAGCCAATACCCTAGCAATCAGCCCCAGCATTTT. Translating gives CASSQYPSNQPQHF.

The V gene is TRBV2, the J gene TRBJ2-3; no definite D call. The germline V gene encodes CDR1 SNHLY and CDR2 FYNNEI. V lost 0 bases and J 0 bases, leaving 7 bases between the germline ends. The CDR3 extends over 15 amino acids. The CDR3 sequence is CASSEAGRSTDTQYF. The CDR3 DNA sequence: TGTGCCAGCAGTGAAGCGGGTCGTAGCACAGATACGCAGTATTTT.

The chain couples TRBV29-1 to TRBJ1-1; no definite D call. The CDR3 contains 12 residues. CDR1 and CDR2 from the germline V gene are SQVTM and ANQGSEA. Trimming pared 7 bases from V and 0 bases from J, leaving 9 bases between. The CDR3 region is CSGGRLNTEAFF. Here the CDR3 DNA reads TGCAGCGGCGGACGGTTGAACACTGAAGCTTTCTTT.